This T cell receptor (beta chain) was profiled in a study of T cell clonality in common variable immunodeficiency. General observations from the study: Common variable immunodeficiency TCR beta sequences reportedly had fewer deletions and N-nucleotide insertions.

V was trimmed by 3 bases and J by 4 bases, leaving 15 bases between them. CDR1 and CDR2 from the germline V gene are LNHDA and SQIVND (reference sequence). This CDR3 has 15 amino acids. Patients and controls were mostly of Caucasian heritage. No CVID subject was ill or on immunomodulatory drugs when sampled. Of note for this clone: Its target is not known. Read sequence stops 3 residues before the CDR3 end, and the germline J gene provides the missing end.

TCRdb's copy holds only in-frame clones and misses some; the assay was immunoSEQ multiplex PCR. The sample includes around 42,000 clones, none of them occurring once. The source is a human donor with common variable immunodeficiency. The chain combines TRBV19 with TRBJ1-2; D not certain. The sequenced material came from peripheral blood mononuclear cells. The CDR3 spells CASSMVETSTYGYTF. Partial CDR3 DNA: TGTGCCAGTAGTATGGTAGAGACTTCCACCTATGGC.